This TCR beta chain was sequenced for a study of regulatory T cells in long-lasting Graves disease. The study, taken as a whole, reports: Persistent Graves' patients showed a TCR diversity that was lower than that of newly diagnosed ones. Among persistent patients, a larger number of public clonotypes were shared (2,741) than among newly diagnosed patients (roughly 970). Limited sample numbers may have lowered accuracy.

The TCR beta library used iRepertoire HTBI primers with Arm-PCR amplification of CDR3. MiXCR, run by TCRdb on the multiplex PCR reads, gives a single entry per CDR3 protein. The sample includes approximately 230,000 distinct CDR3 sequences, about 17% seen only once; the top ten take roughly 23%. This clonotype was picked up many times. Antigen unknown. The CDR3 has 16 residues. V was cut by 5 bases and J by 0 bases, with 16 bases left in between. As for time point: newly diagnosed GD, antithyroid drugs for less than 3 months. Construction of the TCR library relied on RNA isolated from PBMCs. In Xi'an, China, an endocrinology department was the source of patients.

This sequence originates from a female donor with Graves disease. The chain couples TRBV12-3 or TRBV12-4 to TRBJ1-1, with a weak D call TRBD1 (5 bases). Sequenced material: peripheral blood mononuclear cells (PBMCs), taken at new diagnosis, from a patient treated with antithyroid drugs. Here the CDR3 reads CASSILVGRMNTEAFF. CDR3 coding DNA: TGTGCCAGCAGTATATTAGTGGGGCGCATGAACACTGAAGCTTTCTTT.